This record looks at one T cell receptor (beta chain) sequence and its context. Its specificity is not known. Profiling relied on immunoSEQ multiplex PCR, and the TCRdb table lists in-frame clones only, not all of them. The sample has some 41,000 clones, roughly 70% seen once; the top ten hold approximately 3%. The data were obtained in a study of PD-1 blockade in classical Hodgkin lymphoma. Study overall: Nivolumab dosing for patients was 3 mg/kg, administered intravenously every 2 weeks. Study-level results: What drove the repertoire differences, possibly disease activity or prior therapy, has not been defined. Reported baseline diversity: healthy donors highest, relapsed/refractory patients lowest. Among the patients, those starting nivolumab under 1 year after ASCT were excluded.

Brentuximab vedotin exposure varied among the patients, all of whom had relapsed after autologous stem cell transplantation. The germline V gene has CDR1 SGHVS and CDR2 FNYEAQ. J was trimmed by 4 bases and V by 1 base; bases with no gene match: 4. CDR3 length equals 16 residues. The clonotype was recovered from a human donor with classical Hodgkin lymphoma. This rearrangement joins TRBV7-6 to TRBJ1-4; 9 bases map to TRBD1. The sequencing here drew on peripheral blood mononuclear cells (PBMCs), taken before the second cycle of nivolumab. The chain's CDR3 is CASSLEGQGGNEKLFF. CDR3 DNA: TGTGCCAGCAGCTTAGAGGGACAGGGTGGTAATGAAAAACTGTTTTTT.